In this sample, the clone carrying this TCR beta chain turned up once. What it binds is not known. The source of the sample is a study of STAT3 mutations in large granular lymphocyte leukemia. General observations from the study: Every T-LGLL patient had at least one immunodominant TCRbeta clonotype. Differing intervals and regimens complicate linking therapy response to clone burden. In several patients, dominant TCR clone burden exceeded STAT3 mutant burden.

TCRdb keeps only in-frame clones here, not all; method: immunoSEQ multiplex PCR. The sample comprises over 9,000 clones, roughly nine tenths of which are singletons, and 55% to 75% rests with the top ten. The sequence was collected from a man in his sixties with T-cell large granular lymphocyte leukemia. Some clones in this sample may be carry-over from other donors' samples. Sequencing input: peripheral blood mononuclear cells.

In nucleotides, the CDR3 is TGCGCCAGCAGCCAAGGGGGACTAGCGGGGCCGAACAATGAGCAGTTCTTC. Protein product: CASSQGGLAGPNNEQFF. The chain couples TRBV4-1 to TRBJ2-1; 13 bases align to TRBD2. J gave up 5 bases and V 1 base, and 5 bases lay outside the gene matches. Germline assignment: CDR1 MGHRA and CDR2 YSYEKL. This CDR3 is built from 17 residues.